The subject of this entry is one T cell receptor (beta chain). Antigen specificity is unknown. This entry is derived from a study of blood T cells in healthy people across ages. V was pared by 4 bases and J by 4 bases, with 13 bases of the junction left unmatched. The length of the CDR3 is 16 residues. Germline V gene data show CDR1 as SGHRS and CDR2 as YFSETQ. Findings and limits, study-wide: Naive T cell percentage and TCR beta diversity correlated strongly.

It was ten milliliters of peripheral blood that were drawn from each donor. Isolating PBMCs gave at least 7 million of these cells per sample. Sample-barcoded 5' priming and a J-beta primer mix drove a second PCR of roughly 7 to 11 cycles. MiXCR, run by TCRdb on the 5' RACE reads, gives a single entry per CDR3 protein. This sample yields hundreds of thousands of distinct CDR3 sequences, of which 58% are seen a single time; around 20% belongs to the top ten. The receptor's source is a man aged 30 to 45 in good health. This sequence joins TRBV5-1 and TRBJ1-2; 7 bases map to TRBD1. The sample was blood. CDR3 sequence reads: CASSPLAGQRLYGYTF. CDR3 in DNA: TGCGCCAGCAGCCCCCTCGCGGGACAGCGACTCTATGGCTACACCTTC.